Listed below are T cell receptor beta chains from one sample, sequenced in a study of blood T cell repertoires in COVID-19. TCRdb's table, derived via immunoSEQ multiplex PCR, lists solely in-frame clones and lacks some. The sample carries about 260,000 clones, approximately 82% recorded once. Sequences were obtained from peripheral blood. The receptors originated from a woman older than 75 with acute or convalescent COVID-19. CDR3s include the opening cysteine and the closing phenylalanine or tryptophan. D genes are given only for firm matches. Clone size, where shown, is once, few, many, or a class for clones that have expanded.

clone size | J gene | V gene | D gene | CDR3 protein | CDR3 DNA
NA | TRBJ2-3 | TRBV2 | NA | CASSVHSSTDTQYF | TGTGCCAGCAGTGTCCACAGTAGCACAGATACGCAGTATTTT
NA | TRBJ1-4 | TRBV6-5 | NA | CASRRGGGDEKLFF | TGTGCCAGCAGGCGCGGGGGCGGGGATGAAAAACTGTTTTTT
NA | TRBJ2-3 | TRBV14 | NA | CASSQGWWSSGTDTQYF | TGTGCCAGCAGCCAAGGGTGGTGGTCTAGCGGCACAGATACGCAGTATTTT
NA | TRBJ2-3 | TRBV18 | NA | CASSPPSRDTQYF | TGTGCCAGCTCACCACCCTCGCGAGATACGCAGTATTTT
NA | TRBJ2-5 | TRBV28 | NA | CASSFIERGTQYF | TGTGCCAGCAGTTTTATCGAGCGAGGTACCCAGTACTTC
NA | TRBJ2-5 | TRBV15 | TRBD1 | CATSRDGGQGQETQYF | TGTGCCACCAGCAGAGATGGGGGACAGGGACAAGAGACCCAGTACTTC
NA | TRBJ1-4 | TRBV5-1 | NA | CASSLGTGLEKLFF | TGCGCCAGCAGCTTGGGCACAGGGCTAGAAAAACTGTTTTTT
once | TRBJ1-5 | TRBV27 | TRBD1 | CAKDLGTAPSNQPQHF | TGTGCCAAAGACCTCGGGACAGCCCCGTCTAATCAGCCCCAGCATTTT
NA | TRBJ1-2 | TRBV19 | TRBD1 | CASSAPDRGLYGYTF | TGTGCCAGTAGTGCCCCGGACAGGGGCTTATATGGCTACACCTTC
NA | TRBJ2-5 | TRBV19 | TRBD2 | CASSIGDSGGAEETQYF | TGTGCCAGTAGTATCGGGGATAGCGGGGGGGCCGAGGAGACCCAGTACTTC
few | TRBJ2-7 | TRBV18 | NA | CASSDSSSYEQYF | TGTGCCAGCTCTGACAGCAGCTCCTACGAGCAGTACTTC
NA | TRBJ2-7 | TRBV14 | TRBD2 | CASSQESGRAHEQYF | TGTGCCAGCAGCCAAGAAAGCGGGAGGGCCCACGAGCAGTACTTC
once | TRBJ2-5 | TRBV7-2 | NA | CASSVGISGPQGTQYF | TGTGCCAGCAGCGTAGGGATCAGCGGGCCCCAGGGGACCCAGTACTTC
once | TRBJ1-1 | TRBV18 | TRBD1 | CASSRDRGFDTEAFF | TGTGCCAGCTCACGCGACAGGGGCTTCGACACTGAAGCTTTCTTT
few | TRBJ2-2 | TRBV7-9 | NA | CASSANPLNTGELFF | TGTGCCAGCAGCGCTAATCCCCTTAACACCGGGGAGCTGTTTTTT
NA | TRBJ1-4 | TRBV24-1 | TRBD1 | CATSDYGQGAVATNEKLFF | TGTGCCACCAGTGATTATGGACAGGGGGCCGTTGCAACTAATGAAAAACTGTTTTTT
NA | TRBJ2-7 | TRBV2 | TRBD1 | CASSEAGIGQGGEQYF | TGTGCCAGCAGTGAAGCGGGGATAGGACAGGGAGGCGAGCAGTACTTC
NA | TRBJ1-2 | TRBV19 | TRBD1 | CASTPTGEPYGYTF | TGTGCCAGTACTCCAACAGGGGAGCCCTATGGCTACACCTTC
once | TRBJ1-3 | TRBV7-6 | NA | CASSPGTLSGNTIYF | TGTGCCAGCAGCCCCGGGACACTCTCTGGAAACACCATATATTTT
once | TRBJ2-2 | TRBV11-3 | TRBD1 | CASSPGGANGELFF | TGTGCCAGCAGCCCAGGGGGCGCGAACGGGGAGCTGTTTTTT
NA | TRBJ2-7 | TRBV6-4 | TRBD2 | CASSDAGGPKYEQYF | TGTGCCAGCAGTGACGCGGGGGGGCCCAAGTACGAGCAGTACTTC
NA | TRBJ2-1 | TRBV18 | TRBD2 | CASSQRLAGSYNEQFF | TGTGCCAGCTCACAAAGACTAGCGGGCTCCTACAATGAGCAGTTCTTC
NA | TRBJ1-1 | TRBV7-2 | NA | CASSFNWNTEAFF | TGTGCCAGCAGCTTCAATTGGAACACTGAAGCTTTCTTT
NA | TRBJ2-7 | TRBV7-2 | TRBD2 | CASSPFSGGVYEQYF | TGTGCCAGCAGCCCATTCTCGGGGGGTGTCTACGAGCAGTACTTC
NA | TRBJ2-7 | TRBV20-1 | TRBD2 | CSASISGGSYEQYF | TGCAGTGCTAGTATCAGCGGGGGTTCCTACGAGCAGTACTTC
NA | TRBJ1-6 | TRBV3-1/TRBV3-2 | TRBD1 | CASSQVGQGNSPLHF | TGTGCCAGCAGCCAAGTGGGACAGGGTAATTCACCCCTCCACTTT
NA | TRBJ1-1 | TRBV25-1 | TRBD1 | CASSATGTGRAEAFF | TGTGCCAGCAGTGCGACCGGGACAGGGCGGGCCGAGGCTTTCTTT
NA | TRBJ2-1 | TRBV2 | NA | CASRPDTKRGGEQFF | TGTGCCAGCAGGCCAGACACTAAGAGGGGGGGAGAGCAGTTCTTC
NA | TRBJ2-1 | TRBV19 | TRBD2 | CASSRAGGPYNEQFF | TGTGCCAGTAGTAGGGCGGGAGGGCCTTACAATGAGCAGTTCTTC
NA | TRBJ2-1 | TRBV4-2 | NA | CASSQEYISYNEQFF | TGTGCCAGCAGCCAAGAGTACATCTCCTACAATGAGCAGTTCTTC
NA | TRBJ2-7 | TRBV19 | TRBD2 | CASRGLAGGTYEQYF | TGTGCCAGTAGAGGACTAGCGGGGGGTACTTACGAGCAGTACTTC
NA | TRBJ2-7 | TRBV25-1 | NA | CASSGSRLPLPLEQYF | TGTGCCAGCAGTGGATCGCGCCTTCCTCTCCCCCTCGAGCAGTACTTC
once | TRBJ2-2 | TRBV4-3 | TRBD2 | CASSRHLGEGPTGELFF | TGCGCCAGCAGCCGACACCTGGGGGAGGGCCCCACCGGGGAGCTGTTTTTT
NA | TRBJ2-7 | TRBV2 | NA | CASSNYPGYEQYF | TGTGCCAGCAGTAACTATCCCGGGTACGAGCAGTACTTC
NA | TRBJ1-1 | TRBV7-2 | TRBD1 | CASSPQGTGEAFF | TGTGCCAGCAGCCCCCAAGGGACAGGGGAAGCTTTCTTT
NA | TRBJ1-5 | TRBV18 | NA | CASSAGTLGNQPQHF | TGTGCCAGCTCAGCCGGGACACTTGGCAATCAGCCCCAGCATTTT
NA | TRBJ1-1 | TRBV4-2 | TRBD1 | CASSRLGQGSTEAFF | TGTGCCAGCAGTAGACTCGGACAGGGGAGCACTGAAGCTTTCTTT
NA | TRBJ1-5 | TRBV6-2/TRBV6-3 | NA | CASSYSAGVDQPQHF | TGTGCCAGCAGTTACTCGGCAGGGGTCGATCAGCCCCAGCATTTT
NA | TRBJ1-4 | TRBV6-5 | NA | CASGRGATNEKLFF | TGTGCCAGCGGACGGGGAGCTACCAATGAAAAACTGTTTTTT
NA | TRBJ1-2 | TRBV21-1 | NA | CASSKRTGELGYTF | TGTGCCAGCAGCAAACGAACAGGGGAGTTGGGCTACACCTTC
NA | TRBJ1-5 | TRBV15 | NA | CATSRDWSGQGQPQHF | TGTGCCACCAGCAGAGATTGGAGCGGGCAGGGTCAGCCCCAGCATTTT
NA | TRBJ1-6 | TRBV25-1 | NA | CASSLRGNSPLHF | TGTGCCAGCAGTCTCAGGGGAAATTCACCCCTCCACTTT
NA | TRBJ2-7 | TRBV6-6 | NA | CASSTGGGGPPYEQYF | TGTGCCAGCAGTACAGGTGGAGGGGGCCCTCCCTACGAGCAGTACTTC
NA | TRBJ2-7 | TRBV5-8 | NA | CASSSSGLPNPYEQYF | TGTGCCAGCAGCTCCTCAGGACTACCTAACCCCTACGAGCAGTACTTC
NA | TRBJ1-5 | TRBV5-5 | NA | CASSLAPREASNQPQHF | TGTGCCAGCAGCTTGGCGCCCCGGGAGGCTAGCAATCAGCCCCAGCATTTT
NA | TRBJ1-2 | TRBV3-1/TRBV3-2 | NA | CASSQPSAGGLGYTF | TGTGCCAGCAGCCAACCCTCCGCCGGGGGGCTCGGCTACACCTTC
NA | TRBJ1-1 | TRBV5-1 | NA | CASSSPTGGNTEAFF | TGCGCCAGCAGCTCCCCAACCGGGGGGAACACTGAAGCTTTCTTT
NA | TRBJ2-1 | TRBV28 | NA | CASSQTSGPYNEQFF | TGTGCCAGCAGCCAGACGAGCGGCCCCTACAATGAGCAGTTCTTC
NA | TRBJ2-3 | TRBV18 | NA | CASSPPMPGQYF | TGTGCCAGCTCACCACCCATGCCGGGACAGTATTTT
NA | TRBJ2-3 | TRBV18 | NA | CASSPRGGSTDTQYF | TGTGCCAGCTCACCAAGGGGGGGGAGCACAGATACGCAGTATTTT
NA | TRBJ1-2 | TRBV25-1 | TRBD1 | CASSRQGIEGGYTF | TGTGCCAGCAGTAGACAGGGGATAGAAGGGGGCTACACCTTC
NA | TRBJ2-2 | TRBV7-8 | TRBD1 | CASSLDRGELFF | TGTGCCAGCAGCCTGGACAGGGGGGAGCTGTTTTTT
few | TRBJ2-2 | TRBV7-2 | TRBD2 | CASSLGGLAGGAGELFF | TGTGCCAGCAGCTTAGGGGGGCTAGCGGGAGGGGCCGGGGAGCTGTTTTTT
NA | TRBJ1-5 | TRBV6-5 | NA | CASRGRLNQPQHF | TGTGCCAGCAGAGGCAGGCTCAATCAGCCCCAGCATTTT
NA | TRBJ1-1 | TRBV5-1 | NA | CASSPTSGNMYAFF | TGCGCCAGCAGCCCCACATCGGGAAACATGTATGCTTTCTTT
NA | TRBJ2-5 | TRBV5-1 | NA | CASSLVTGGPETQYF | TGCGCCAGCAGCTTGGTCACCGGAGGGCCAGAGACCCAGTACTTC
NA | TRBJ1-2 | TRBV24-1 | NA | CATSDYGSGYGYTF | TGTGCCACCAGTGATTACGGCAGCGGGTATGGCTACACCTTC
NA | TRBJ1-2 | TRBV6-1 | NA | CASSETEGRVYGYTF | TGTGCCAGCAGTGAAACGGAGGGCAGGGTCTATGGCTACACCTTC
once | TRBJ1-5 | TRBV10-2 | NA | CASSESSPNQPQHF | TGCGCCAGCAGTGAGTCGAGCCCCAATCAGCCCCAGCATTTT
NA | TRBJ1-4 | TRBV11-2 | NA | CASSIREGSEKLFF | TGTGCCAGCAGCATCAGGGAGGGCTCCGAAAAACTGTTTTTT